What follows describes a single TCR beta chain. Its antigen is unidentified. V shed 5 bases, J shed 7 bases, and the junction held 12 bases outside the gene matches. The CDR3 is made up of 15 amino acids. CDR1 and CDR2 from the germline V gene are SQVTM and ANQGSEA. These data belong to a study of CD8+ T cells in alopecia areata. Study-wide findings and caveats: Against the mouse data, patients shared TCRs less clearly, possibly for HLA reasons.

The sequencing template was cDNA reverse transcribed from extracted RNA. The repertoire was sequenced with immunoSEQ multiplex PCR; TCRdb's copy has only in-frame clones and lacks some. The sample lists about 150,000 clones; under 60% were seen once. V is TRBV29-1 and J is TRBJ2-1; 9 positions match TRBD1. Here the sequenced sample was CD8+ T cells sorted from blood, taken at week 0. The receptor comes from a human donor with alopecia areata. The CDR3 region is CSVRVRDREYNEQFF. The CDR3 nucleotides read TGCAGCGTTCGAGTTCGGGACAGGGAATATAATGAGCAGTTCTTC.